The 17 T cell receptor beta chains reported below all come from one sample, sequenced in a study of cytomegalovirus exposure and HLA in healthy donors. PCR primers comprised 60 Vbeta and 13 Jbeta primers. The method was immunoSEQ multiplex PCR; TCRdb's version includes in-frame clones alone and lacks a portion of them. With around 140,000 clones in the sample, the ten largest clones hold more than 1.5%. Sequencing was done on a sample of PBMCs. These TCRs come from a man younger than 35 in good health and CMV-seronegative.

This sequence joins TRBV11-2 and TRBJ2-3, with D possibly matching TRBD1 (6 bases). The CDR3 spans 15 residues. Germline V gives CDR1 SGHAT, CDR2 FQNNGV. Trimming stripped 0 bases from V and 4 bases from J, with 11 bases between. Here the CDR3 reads CASSLDRAGADTQYF. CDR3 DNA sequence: TGTGCCAGCAGCTTAGATCGGGCAGGGGCAGATACGCAGTATTTT.

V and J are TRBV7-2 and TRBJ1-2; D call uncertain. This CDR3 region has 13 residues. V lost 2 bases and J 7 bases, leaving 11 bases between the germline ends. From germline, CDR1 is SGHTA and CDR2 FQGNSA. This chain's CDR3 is CASSLNERVGYTF. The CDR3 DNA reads TGTGCCAGCAGCTTAAACGAGAGGGTTGGCTACACCTTC.

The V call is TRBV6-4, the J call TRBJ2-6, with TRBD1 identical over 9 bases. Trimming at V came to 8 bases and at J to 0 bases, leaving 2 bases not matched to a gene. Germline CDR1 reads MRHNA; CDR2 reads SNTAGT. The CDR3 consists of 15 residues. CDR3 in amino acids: CASGDRDSGANVLTF. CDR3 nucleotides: TGTGCCAGCGGGGACAGGGACTCTGGGGCCAACGTCCTGACTTTC.

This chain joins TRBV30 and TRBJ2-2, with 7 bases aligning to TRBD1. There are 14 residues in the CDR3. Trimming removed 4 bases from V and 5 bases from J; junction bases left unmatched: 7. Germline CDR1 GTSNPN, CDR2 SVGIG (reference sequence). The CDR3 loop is CAWKRQGETGELFF. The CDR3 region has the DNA TGTGCCTGGAAACGACAGGGAGAGACCGGGGAGCTGTTTTTT.

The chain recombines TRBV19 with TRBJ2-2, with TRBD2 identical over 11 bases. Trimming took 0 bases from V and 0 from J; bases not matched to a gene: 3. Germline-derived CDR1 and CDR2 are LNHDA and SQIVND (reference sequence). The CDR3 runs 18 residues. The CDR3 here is CASSIELAGGPNTGELFF. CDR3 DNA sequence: TGTGCCAGTAGTATAGAGCTAGCGGGAGGCCCGAACACCGGGGAGCTGTTTTTT.

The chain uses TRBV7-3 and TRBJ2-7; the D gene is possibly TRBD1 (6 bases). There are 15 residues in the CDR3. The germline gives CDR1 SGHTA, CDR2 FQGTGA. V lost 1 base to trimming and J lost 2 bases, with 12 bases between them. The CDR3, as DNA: TGTGCCAGCAGCTTAATAGCGAGGGGGACCTACGAGCAGTACTTC. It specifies CASSLIARGTYEQYF.

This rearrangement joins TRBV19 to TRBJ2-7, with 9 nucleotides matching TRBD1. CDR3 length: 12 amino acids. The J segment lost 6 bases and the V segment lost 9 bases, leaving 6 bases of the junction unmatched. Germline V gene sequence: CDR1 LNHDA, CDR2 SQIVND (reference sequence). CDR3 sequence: CASSGQGSEQYF. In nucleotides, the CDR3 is TGTGCCAGCTCGGGACAGGGAAGCGAGCAGTACTTC.

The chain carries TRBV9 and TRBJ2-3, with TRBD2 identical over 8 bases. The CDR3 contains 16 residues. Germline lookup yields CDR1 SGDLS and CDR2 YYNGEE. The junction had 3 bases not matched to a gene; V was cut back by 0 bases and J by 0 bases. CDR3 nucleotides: TGTGCCAGCAGCGTAGCGAGCGGGAGAAGCACAGATACGCAGTATTTT. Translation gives CASSVASGRSTDTQYF. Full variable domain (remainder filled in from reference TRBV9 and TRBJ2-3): DSGVTQTPKHLITATGQRVTLRCSPRSGDLSVYWYQQSLDQGLQFLIQYYNGEERAKGNILERFSAQQFPDLHSELNLSSLELGDSALYFCASSVASGRSTDTQYFGPGTRLTVL.

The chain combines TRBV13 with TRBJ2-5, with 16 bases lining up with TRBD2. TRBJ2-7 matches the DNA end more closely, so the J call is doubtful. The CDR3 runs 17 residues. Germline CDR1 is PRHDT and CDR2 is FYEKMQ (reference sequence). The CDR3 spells CASSGGGLAGGYYEQYF. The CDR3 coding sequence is TGTGCCAGCAGCGGTGGGGGACTAGCGGGAGGGTACTACGAGCAGTACTTC.

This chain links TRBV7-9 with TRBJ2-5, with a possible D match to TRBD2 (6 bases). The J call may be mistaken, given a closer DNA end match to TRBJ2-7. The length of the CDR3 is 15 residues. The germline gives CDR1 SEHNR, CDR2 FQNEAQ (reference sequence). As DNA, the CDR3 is TGTGCCAGCAGCTTAGGGGGGGAGTTTTCAGTCGAGCAGTACTTC. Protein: CASSLGGEFSVEQYF.

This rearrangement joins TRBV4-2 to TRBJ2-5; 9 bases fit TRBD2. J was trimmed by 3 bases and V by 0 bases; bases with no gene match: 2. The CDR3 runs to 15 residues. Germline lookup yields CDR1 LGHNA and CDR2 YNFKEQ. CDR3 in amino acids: CASSQEGTSKETQYF. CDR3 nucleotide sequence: TGTGCCAGCAGCCAAGAGGGGACTAGCAAAGAGACCCAGTACTTC.

CDR3 sequence: CASSLAPGSGNTIYF. In DNA, the CDR3 is TGTGCCAGCAGCTTAGCGCCGGGCTCTGGAAACACCATATATTTT. The chain joins TRBV5-6 to TRBJ1-3, with D unresolved. The CDR3 has 15 residues. Germline CDR1 is SGHDT and CDR2 is YYEEEE. V was trimmed by 2 bases and J by 0 bases, leaving 9 bases between them.

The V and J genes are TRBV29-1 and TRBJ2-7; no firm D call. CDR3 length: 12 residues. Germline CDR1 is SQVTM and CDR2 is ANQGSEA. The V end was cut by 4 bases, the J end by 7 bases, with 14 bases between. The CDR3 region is CSVVSGPIEQYF. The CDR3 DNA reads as TGCAGCGTTGTCTCCGGTCCTATTGAGCAGTACTTC.

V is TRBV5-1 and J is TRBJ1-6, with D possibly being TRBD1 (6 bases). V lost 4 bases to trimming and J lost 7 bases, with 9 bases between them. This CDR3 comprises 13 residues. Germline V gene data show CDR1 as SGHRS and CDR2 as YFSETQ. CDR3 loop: CASSRTENSPLHF. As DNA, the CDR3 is TGCGCCAGCAGCAGGACAGAGAATTCACCCCTCCACTTT.

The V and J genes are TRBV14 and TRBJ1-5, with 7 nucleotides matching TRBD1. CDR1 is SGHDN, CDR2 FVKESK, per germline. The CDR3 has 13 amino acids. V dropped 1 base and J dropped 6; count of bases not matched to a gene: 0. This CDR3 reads CASSQAGGQPQHF. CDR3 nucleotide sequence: TGTGCCAGCAGCCAAGCAGGGGGTCAGCCCCAGCATTTT. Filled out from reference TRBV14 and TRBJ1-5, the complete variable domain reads EAGVTQFPSHSVIEKGQTVTLRCDPISGHDNLYWYRRVMGKEIKFLLHFVKESKQDESGMPNNRFLAERTGGTYSTLKVQPAELEDSGVYFCASSQAGGQPQHFGDGTRLSIL.

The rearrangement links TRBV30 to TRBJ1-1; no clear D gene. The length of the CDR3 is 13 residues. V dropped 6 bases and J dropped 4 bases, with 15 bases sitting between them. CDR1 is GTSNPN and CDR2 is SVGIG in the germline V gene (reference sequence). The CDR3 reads CACSPRAGTEAFF. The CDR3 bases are TGTGCCTGCTCGCCCCGAGCGGGCACTGAAGCTTTCTTT.

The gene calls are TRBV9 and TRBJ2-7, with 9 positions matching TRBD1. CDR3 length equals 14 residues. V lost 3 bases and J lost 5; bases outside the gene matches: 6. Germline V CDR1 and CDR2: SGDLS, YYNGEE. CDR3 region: CASSEGTGYDEQYF. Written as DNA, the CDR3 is TGTGCCAGCAGCGAGGGGACAGGGTACGACGAGCAGTACTTC.